These T cell receptor beta chains were read from a single sample in a study of cytotoxic CD8 clonotypes in ibrutinib-treated CLL. Method: immunoSEQ multiplex PCR; TCRdb's copy keeps in-frame clones and lacks some. This table holds about 140,000 clones, 77% found once. Material: PBMCs, obtained after 12 months of ibrutinib treatment. The receptors were sampled from a human donor with chronic lymphocytic leukemia. The CDR3 runs from the conserved cysteine through the conserved F or W. D genes are given only for firm matches. Clone size appears in some rows only: once, few, many, or a class for an expanded clone.

clone_size,v_call,d_call,j_call,cdr3_aa,cdr3_nt
.,TRBV5-1,TRBD1,TRBJ2-7,CASSFDGTGVNEQYF,TGTGCCAGCAGCTTTGACGGGACAGGGGTCAACGAGCAGTACTTC
.,TRBV13,TRBD1,TRBJ1-6,CASSRSGTGGNSPLHF,TGTGCCAGCAGCCGTTCGGGGACAGGGGGAAATTCACCCCTCCACTTT
.,TRBV11-2,TRBD2,TRBJ2-2,CASSGAGGPRAGELFF,TGTGCCAGCAGCGGGGCGGGAGGGCCGAGGGCCGGGGAGCTGTTTTTT
.,TRBV6-1,.,TRBJ2-5,CASTFTGKETQYF,TGTGCCAGCACTTTTACAGGGAAAGAGACCCAGTACTTC
once,TRBV4-3,.,TRBJ1-3,CASSQGGNRNTIYF,TGCGCCAGCAGCCAAGGAGGTAACCGAAACACCATATATTTT
.,TRBV15,.,TRBJ2-5,CATKPGTEETQYF,TGTGCCACTAAGCCAGGGACGGAAGAGACCCAGTACTTC
few,TRBV19,TRBD2,TRBJ2-7,CASSTPGLDYEQYF,TGTGCCAGTAGTACCCCCGGACTAGACTACGAGCAGTACTTC
.,TRBV19,.,TRBJ1-4,CASSFGQTATNEKLFF,TGTGCCAGTAGTTTCGGCCAAACTGCAACTAATGAAAAACTGTTTTTT
.,TRBV5-4,.,TRBJ2-2,CASSLVGVVSANTGELFF,TGTGCCAGCAGCTTGGTAGGGGTAGTGTCTGCTAATACCGGGGAGCTGTTTTTT
once,TRBV11-2,TRBD2,TRBJ2-1,CASSSPGLAGGRSYNEQFF,TGTGCCAGCAGCTCGCCTGGACTAGCGGGAGGTCGGTCCTACAATGAGCAGTTCTTC
.,TRBV7-2,.,TRBJ2-1,CASSLATFPWRDHNEQFF,TGTGCCAGCAGCTTAGCTACTTTTCCGTGGAGGGATCACAATGAGCAGTTCTTC
.,TRBV19,.,TRBJ2-2,CASSIGGGRGHTGELFF,TGTGCCAGTAGTATCGGAGGGGGAAGGGGGCACACCGGGGAGCTGTTTTTT
.,TRBV27,TRBD1,TRBJ2-7,CASRRGPSYEQYF,TGTGCCAGCAGGAGGGGGCCCTCCTACGAGCAGTACTTC
.,TRBV5-4,.,TRBJ1-6,CASSSEVSYNSPLHF,TGTGCCAGCAGCTCAGAAGTCTCCTATAATTCACCCCTCCACTTT
.,TRBV28,.,TRBJ2-7,CASRGDVPWLLREQYF,TGTGCCAGCAGGGGGGATGTTCCCTGGCTCCTGCGGGAGCAGTACTTC
.,TRBV5-8,TRBD1,TRBJ1-5,CASSLGTDSNQPQHF,TGTGCCAGCAGCCTGGGGACAGACAGCAATCAGCCCCAGCATTTT
.,TRBV7-2,.,TRBJ2-5,CASRTGIQETQYF,TGTGCCAGCAGGACTGGAATCCAAGAGACCCAGTACTTC
.,TRBV6-1,.,TRBJ2-2,CASSEAVSLGVVTGELFF,TGTGCCAGCAGTGAAGCTGTATCACTGGGAGTCGTCACCGGGGAGCTGTTTTTT
few,TRBV28,.,TRBJ2-7,CASSLEGLGSLYEQYF,TGTGCCAGCAGTTTGGAGGGTCTTGGGTCCCTTTACGAGCAGTACTTC
.,TRBV9,TRBD1,TRBJ2-6,CASSYRGQGASGANVLTF,TGTGCCAGCAGTTACAGGGGGCAGGGCGCATCTGGGGCCAACGTCCTGACTTTC
.,TRBV4-2,.,TRBJ1-2,CASSQAWDVPGYTF,TGTGCCAGCAGCCAAGCTTGGGACGTACCGGGCTACACCTTC
.,TRBV11-3,TRBD1,TRBJ2-7,CASSPSTGVEQYF,TGTGCCAGCAGCCCCTCCACAGGGGTTGAGCAGTACTTC
.,TRBV19,.,TRBJ2-7,CASSPGINEQYF,TGTGCCAGTAGTCCCGGAATAAACGAGCAGTACTTC
.,TRBV7-9,TRBD1,TRBJ1-5,CASSFATGGGQPQHF,TGTGCCAGCAGCTTCGCGACAGGGGGAGGGCAGCCCCAGCATTTT
.,TRBV9,.,TRBJ2-2,CASSVSYTGELFF,TGTGCCAGCAGCGTTAGCTACACCGGGGAGCTGTTTTTT
.,TRBV19,TRBD1,TRBJ2-7,CASSTTGIPYEQYF,TGTGCCAGTAGCACGACAGGGATACCCTACGAGCAGTACTTC
.,TRBV4-3,.,TRBJ2-3,CASSQEFSGDTQYF,TGCGCCAGCAGCCAAGAGTTTAGTGGAGATACGCAGTATTTT
few,TRBV27,.,TRBJ2-3,CASSQLVPTDTQYF,TGTGCCAGCAGTCAACTAGTCCCCACAGATACGCAGTATTTT
.,TRBV7-2,TRBD1,TRBJ1-1,CASSFGGGGTEAFF,TGTGCCAGCAGCTTTGGAGGGGGCGGCACTGAAGCTTTCTTT
.,TRBV28,TRBD1,TRBJ1-4,CASSPGQENEKLFF,TGTGCCAGCAGCCCGGGACAGGAGAATGAAAAACTGTTTTTT
.,TRBV11-2,TRBD1,TRBJ1-5,CASSLRGQGWDQPQHF,TGTGCCAGCAGCTTACGCGGACAGGGTTGGGATCAGCCCCAGCATTTT
.,TRBV5-1,.,TRBJ1-2,CASSLQGPPVSGYGYTF,TGCGCCAGCAGCTTACAGGGACCCCCCGTTAGTGGCTATGGCTACACCTTC
few,TRBV7-2,.,TRBJ2-7,CASSPGYEQYF,TGTGCCAGCAGCCCGGGTTACGAGCAGTACTTC
few,TRBV6-5,.,TRBJ1-6,CASSYSAGINSPLHF,TGTGCCAGCAGTTACAGTGCGGGCATTAATTCACCCCTCCACTTT
.,TRBV29-1,.,TRBJ2-7,CSVEGGTSYEQYF,TGCAGCGTTGAAGGGGGGACTTCCTACGAGCAGTACTTC
.,TRBV7-2,.,TRBJ2-3,CASSLVRYTDTQYF,TGTGCCAGCAGCTTAGTCAGGTATACAGATACGCAGTATTTT
.,TRBV4-3,.,TRBJ1-2,CASSQDPVKGYGYTF,TGCGCCAGCAGCCAAGACCCGGTCAAGGGATATGGCTACACCTTC
.,TRBV7-6,.,TRBJ2-7,CASSFLIGGNEQYF,TGTGCCAGCAGCTTTCTTATCGGGGGCAACGAGCAGTACTTC
.,TRBV5-1,.,TRBJ2-7,CASSFGGPSYEQYF,TGCGCCAGCAGCTTCGGGGGGCCATCCTACGAGCAGTACTTC
.,TRBV4-3,TRBD1,TRBJ2-1,CASSQQISLGGEQFF,TGCGCCAGCAGCCAACAAATAAGCCTAGGGGGCGAGCAGTTCTTC
.,TRBV18,TRBD2,TRBJ2-3,CASSPRGLAGSTDTQYF,TGTGCCAGCTCACCAAGGGGACTAGCGGGCAGCACAGATACGCAGTATTTT
.,TRBV7-8,.,TRBJ1-1,CASSSVGREAFF,TGTGCCAGCAGCTCAGTGGGGCGGGAAGCTTTCTTT
.,TRBV5-5,.,TRBJ1-1,CASSLVWSNTEAFF,TGTGCCAGCAGCTTGGTTTGGTCGAACACTGAAGCTTTCTTT
few,TRBV4-1,.,TRBJ2-1,CASSHDPGINEQFF,TGCGCCAGCAGCCACGACCCGGGTATCAATGAGCAGTTCTTC
.,TRBV2,.,TRBJ2-7,CASLVASTYEQYF,TGTGCCAGCCTCGTTGCTTCTACCTACGAGCAGTACTTC